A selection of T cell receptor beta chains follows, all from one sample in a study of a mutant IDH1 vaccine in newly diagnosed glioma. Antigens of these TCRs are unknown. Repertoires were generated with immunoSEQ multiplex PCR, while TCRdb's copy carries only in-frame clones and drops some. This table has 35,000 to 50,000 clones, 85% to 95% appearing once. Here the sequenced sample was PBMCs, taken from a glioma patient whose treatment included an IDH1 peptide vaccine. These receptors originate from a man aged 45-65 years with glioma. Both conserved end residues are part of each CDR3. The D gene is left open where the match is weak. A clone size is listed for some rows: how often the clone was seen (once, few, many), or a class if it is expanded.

CDR3aa: CASSRRTSGSKDEQYF; CDR3nt: TGTGCCAGCAGCCGACGGACTAGCGGGAGTAAAGACGAGCAGTACTTC; abundance: NA; v_gene: TRBV7-8; d_gene: TRBD2; j_gene: TRBJ2-7
CDR3aa: CASSSLRGRADTQYF; CDR3nt: TGTGCCAGCAGTTCCCTCAGGGGGCGCGCAGATACGCAGTATTTT; abundance: NA; v_gene: TRBV28; d_gene: TRBD1; j_gene: TRBJ2-3
CDR3aa: CASSATLGSGTEAFF; CDR3nt: TGTGCCAGCAGCGCCACTTTGGGCTCGGGCACTGAAGCTTTCTTT; abundance: NA; v_gene: TRBV9; d_gene: NA; j_gene: TRBJ1-1
CDR3aa: CASSSAGRPGNTIYF; CDR3nt: TGTGCCAGCAGCTCAGCGGGGCGGCCTGGAAACACCATATATTTT; abundance: once; v_gene: TRBV7-3; d_gene: NA; j_gene: TRBJ1-3
CDR3aa: CASSVAGTGFNEQFF; CDR3nt: TGTGCCAGCAGCGTAGCGGGGACAGGGTTCAATGAGCAGTTCTTC; abundance: NA; v_gene: TRBV9; d_gene: TRBD1; j_gene: TRBJ2-1
CDR3aa: CASSLKTSGGTYEQYF; CDR3nt: TGTGCCAGCAGTTTAAAGACTAGCGGGGGGACCTACGAGCAGTACTTC; abundance: once; v_gene: TRBV7-2; d_gene: TRBD2; j_gene: TRBJ2-7
CDR3aa: CASSDGPRQAPAMNTEAFF; CDR3nt: TGCGCCAGCAGTGATGGACCACGACAGGCCCCGGCCATGAACACTGAAGCTTTCTTT; abundance: NA; v_gene: TRBV10-1; d_gene: NA; j_gene: TRBJ1-1
CDR3aa: CASRRGEPGELFF; CDR3nt: TGTGCCAGCAGAAGAGGAGAACCCGGGGAGCTGTTTTTT; abundance: NA; v_gene: TRBV2; d_gene: NA; j_gene: TRBJ2-2
CDR3aa: CAWSGEKAFF; CDR3nt: TGTGCCTGGAGTGGGGAGAAAGCTTTCTTT; abundance: NA; v_gene: TRBV30; d_gene: NA; j_gene: TRBJ1-1
CDR3aa: CASSTTDTQYF; CDR3nt: TGTGCCAGTAGTACCACAGATACGCAGTATTTT; abundance: NA; v_gene: TRBV19; d_gene: NA; j_gene: TRBJ2-3
CDR3aa: CASSSGGGVYNEQFF; CDR3nt: TGTGCCAGCAGCTCCGGGGGCGGGGTATACAATGAGCAGTTCTTC; abundance: NA; v_gene: TRBV6-5; d_gene: NA; j_gene: TRBJ2-1
CDR3aa: CASSSGTSVEQYF; CDR3nt: TGTGCCAGCAGCTCGGGGACTAGCGTCGAGCAGTACTTC; abundance: NA; v_gene: TRBV5-4; d_gene: TRBD2; j_gene: TRBJ2-7
CDR3aa: CASSPPYQETQYF; CDR3nt: TGTGCCAGCAGCCCTCCGTACCAAGAGACCCAGTACTTC; abundance: NA; v_gene: TRBV7-2; d_gene: NA; j_gene: TRBJ2-5
CDR3aa: CASSVEVEISGNTIYF; CDR3nt: TGTGCCAGCAGCGTAGAGGTTGAGATCTCTGGAAACACCATATATTTT; abundance: NA; v_gene: TRBV9; d_gene: NA; j_gene: TRBJ1-3
CDR3aa: CASSPRAFGGADYEQYF; CDR3nt: TGTGCCAGCAGCCCCAGGGCCTTCGGGGGGGCAGACTACGAGCAGTACTTC; abundance: NA; v_gene: TRBV13; d_gene: TRBD2; j_gene: TRBJ2-7
CDR3aa: CAWRSIASYGYTF; CDR3nt: TGTGCCTGGAGAAGCATAGCGAGCTATGGCTACACCTTC; abundance: NA; v_gene: TRBV30; d_gene: NA; j_gene: TRBJ1-2
CDR3aa: CASSPRQGRTNEQYF; CDR3nt: TGTGCCAGCAGTCCCCGCCAGGGTCGGACTAACGAGCAGTACTTC; abundance: NA; v_gene: TRBV6-5; d_gene: NA; j_gene: TRBJ2-7
CDR3aa: CASSFKGRETGELFF; CDR3nt: TGTGCCAGCAGCTTTAAGGGGAGAGAGACCGGGGAGCTGTTTTTT; abundance: few; v_gene: TRBV7-2; d_gene: NA; j_gene: TRBJ2-2
CDR3aa: CASRGGPGPYEQYF; CDR3nt: TGTGCCAGCCGAGGGGGACCCGGGCCCTACGAGCAGTACTTC; abundance: NA; v_gene: TRBV6-5; d_gene: NA; j_gene: TRBJ2-7
CDR3aa: CASSEMGGSKNNEQFF; CDR3nt: TGTGCCAGCAGTGAGATGGGCGGGAGCAAAAATAATGAGCAGTTCTTC; abundance: NA; v_gene: TRBV2; d_gene: TRBD2; j_gene: TRBJ2-1
CDR3aa: CTSSHKTRPISYEQYF; CDR3nt: TGCACCAGCAGCCACAAGACTAGACCGATCTCCTACGAGCAGTACTTC; abundance: NA; v_gene: TRBV1; d_gene: NA; j_gene: TRBJ2-7
CDR3aa: CASSQGYWNYGYTF; CDR3nt: TGTGCCAGCAGCCAAGGATACTGGAACTATGGCTACACCTTC; abundance: NA; v_gene: TRBV14; d_gene: NA; j_gene: TRBJ1-2
CDR3aa: CASSLTTGTANTGELFF; CDR3nt: TGTGCCAGCAGTTTAACCACCGGGACAGCGAACACCGGGGAGCTGTTTTTT; abundance: NA; v_gene: TRBV27; d_gene: TRBD1; j_gene: TRBJ2-2
CDR3aa: CASRLPGQSAGELFF; CDR3nt: TGCGCCAGCAGGCTGCCGGGACAGTCGGCCGGGGAGCTGTTTTTT; abundance: NA; v_gene: TRBV5-1; d_gene: TRBD1; j_gene: TRBJ2-2
CDR3aa: CASSEAGWGDTEAFF; CDR3nt: TGTGCCAGCAGTGAAGCAGGTTGGGGGGACACTGAAGCTTTCTTT; abundance: NA; v_gene: TRBV2; d_gene: NA; j_gene: TRBJ1-1
CDR3aa: CASSGESGTISYEQYF; CDR3nt: TGTGCCAGCAGTGGAGAATCCGGGACAATTAGCTACGAGCAGTACTTC; abundance: NA; v_gene: TRBV6-1; d_gene: NA; j_gene: TRBJ2-7
CDR3aa: CASSLTGSQETQYF; CDR3nt: TGCGCCAGCAGCTTAACGGGGTCCCAAGAGACCCAGTACTTC; abundance: NA; v_gene: TRBV5-1; d_gene: NA; j_gene: TRBJ2-5
CDR3aa: CASRRGTEAFF; CDR3nt: TGTGCCAGCCGCCGGGGCACTGAAGCTTTCTTT; abundance: NA; v_gene: TRBV28; d_gene: NA; j_gene: TRBJ1-1
CDR3aa: CASSKFRAPNSPLHF; CDR3nt: TGTGCCAGCAGCAAATTCCGGGCTCCCAATTCACCCCTCCACTTT; abundance: NA; v_gene: TRBV21-1; d_gene: NA; j_gene: TRBJ1-6
CDR3aa: CASSIERHNSPLHF; CDR3nt: TGTGCCAGTAGTATCGAGCGACATAATTCACCCCTCCACTTT; abundance: NA; v_gene: TRBV19; d_gene: NA; j_gene: TRBJ1-6
CDR3aa: CASSLGIIATDTQYF; CDR3nt: TGCGCCAGCAGCTTGGGTATCATTGCCACAGATACGCAGTATTTT; abundance: once; v_gene: TRBV5-1; d_gene: NA; j_gene: TRBJ2-3
CDR3aa: CASSKGQDSNQPQHF; CDR3nt: TGTGCCAGTAGTAAGGGCCAGGATAGCAATCAGCCCCAGCATTTT; abundance: NA; v_gene: TRBV19; d_gene: NA; j_gene: TRBJ1-5
CDR3aa: CASSAPRDGETGELFF; CDR3nt: TGTGCCAGCAGCGCCCCCCGGGACGGAGAAACCGGGGAGCTGTTTTTT; abundance: once; v_gene: TRBV5-4; d_gene: NA; j_gene: TRBJ2-2
CDR3aa: CASSTGFESRF; CDR3nt: TGTGCCAGCAGTACCGGCTTCGAAAGTAGGTTC; abundance: NA; v_gene: TRBV28; d_gene: NA; j_gene: TRBJ2-7
CDR3aa: CASTYPPTVKGNTIYF; CDR3nt: TGTGCCAGCACCTACCCCCCGACAGTTAAGGGTAACACCATATATTTT; abundance: NA; v_gene: TRBV6-6; d_gene: NA; j_gene: TRBJ1-3
CDR3aa: CASKISPDRYYEQYF; CDR3nt: TGTGCCAGCAAAATCTCCCCCGACAGATACTACGAGCAGTACTTC; abundance: NA; v_gene: TRBV6-5; d_gene: NA; j_gene: TRBJ2-7
CDR3aa: CASSLDRTDTQYF; CDR3nt: TGTGCCAGCAGCCTTGACCGCACAGATACGCAGTATTTT; abundance: NA; v_gene: TRBV7-2; d_gene: NA; j_gene: TRBJ2-3
CDR3aa: CASSEGAEAFF; CDR3nt: TGTGCCAGCAGTGAGGGCGCAGAAGCTTTCTTT; abundance: NA; v_gene: TRBV25-1; d_gene: NA; j_gene: TRBJ1-1
CDR3aa: CASSSDRGSGNTIYF; CDR3nt: TGTGCCAGTAGTAGCGACAGGGGCTCTGGAAACACCATATATTTT; abundance: NA; v_gene: TRBV19; d_gene: TRBD1; j_gene: TRBJ1-3
CDR3aa: CASSSTGFGTGELFF; CDR3nt: TGTGCCAGCTCATCCACAGGCTTTGGAACCGGGGAGCTGTTTTTT; abundance: NA; v_gene: TRBV18; d_gene: NA; j_gene: TRBJ2-2
CDR3aa: CASSPTDSNQPQHF; CDR3nt: TGTGCCAGTAGTCCGACAGATAGCAATCAGCCCCAGCATTTT; abundance: NA; v_gene: TRBV19; d_gene: NA; j_gene: TRBJ1-5
CDR3aa: CASSFGPGQPQHF; CDR3nt: TGCGCCAGCAGCTTTGGTCCCGGTCAGCCCCAGCATTTT; abundance: NA; v_gene: TRBV5-1; d_gene: NA; j_gene: TRBJ1-5
CDR3aa: CASSLSSSDEQFF; CDR3nt: TGTGCCAGCAGTTTATCTAGCTCAGATGAGCAGTTCTTC; abundance: NA; v_gene: TRBV28; d_gene: NA; j_gene: TRBJ2-1
CDR3aa: CASSEDQGPMNTEAFF; CDR3nt: TGCGCCAGCAGTGAGGATCAGGGGCCGATGAACACTGAAGCTTTCTTT; abundance: few; v_gene: TRBV10-1; d_gene: NA; j_gene: TRBJ1-1